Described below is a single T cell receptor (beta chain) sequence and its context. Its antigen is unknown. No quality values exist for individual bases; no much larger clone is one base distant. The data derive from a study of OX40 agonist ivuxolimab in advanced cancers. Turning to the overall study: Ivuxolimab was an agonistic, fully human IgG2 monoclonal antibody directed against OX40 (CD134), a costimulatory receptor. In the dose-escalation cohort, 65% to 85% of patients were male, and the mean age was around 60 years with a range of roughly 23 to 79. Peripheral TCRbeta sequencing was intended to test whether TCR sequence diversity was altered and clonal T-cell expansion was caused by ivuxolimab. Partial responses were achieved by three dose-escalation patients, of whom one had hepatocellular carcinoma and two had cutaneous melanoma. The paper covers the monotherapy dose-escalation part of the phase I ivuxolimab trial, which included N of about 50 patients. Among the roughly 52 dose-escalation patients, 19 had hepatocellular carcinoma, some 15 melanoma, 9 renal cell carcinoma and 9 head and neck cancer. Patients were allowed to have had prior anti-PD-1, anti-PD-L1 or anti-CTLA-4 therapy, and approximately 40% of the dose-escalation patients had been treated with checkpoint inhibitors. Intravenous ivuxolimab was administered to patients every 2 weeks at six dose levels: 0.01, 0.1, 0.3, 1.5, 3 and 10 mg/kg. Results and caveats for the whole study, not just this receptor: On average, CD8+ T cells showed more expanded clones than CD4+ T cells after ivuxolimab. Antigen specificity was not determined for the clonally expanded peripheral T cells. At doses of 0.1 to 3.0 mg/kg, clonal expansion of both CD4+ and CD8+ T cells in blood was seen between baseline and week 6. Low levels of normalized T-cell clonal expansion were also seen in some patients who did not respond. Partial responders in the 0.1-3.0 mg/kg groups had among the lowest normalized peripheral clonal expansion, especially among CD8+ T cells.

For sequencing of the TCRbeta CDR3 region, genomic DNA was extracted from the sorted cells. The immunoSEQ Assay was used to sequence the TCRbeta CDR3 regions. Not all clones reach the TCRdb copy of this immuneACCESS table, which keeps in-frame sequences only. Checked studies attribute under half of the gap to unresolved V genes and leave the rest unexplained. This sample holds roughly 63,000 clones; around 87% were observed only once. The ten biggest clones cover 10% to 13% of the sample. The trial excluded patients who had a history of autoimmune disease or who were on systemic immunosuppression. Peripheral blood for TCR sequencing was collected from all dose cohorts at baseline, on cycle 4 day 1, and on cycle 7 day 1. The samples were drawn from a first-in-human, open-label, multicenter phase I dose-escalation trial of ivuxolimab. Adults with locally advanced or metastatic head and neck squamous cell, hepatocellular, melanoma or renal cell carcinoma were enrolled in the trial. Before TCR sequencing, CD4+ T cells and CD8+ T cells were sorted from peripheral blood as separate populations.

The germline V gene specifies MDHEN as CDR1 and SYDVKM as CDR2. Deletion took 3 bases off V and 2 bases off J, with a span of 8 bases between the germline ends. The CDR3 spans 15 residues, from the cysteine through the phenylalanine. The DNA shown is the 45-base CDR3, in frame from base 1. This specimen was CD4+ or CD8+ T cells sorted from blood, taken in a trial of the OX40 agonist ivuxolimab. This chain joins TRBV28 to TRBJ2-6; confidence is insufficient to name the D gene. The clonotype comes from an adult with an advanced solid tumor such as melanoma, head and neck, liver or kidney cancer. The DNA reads TGTGCCAGCAGTTTCGTTACGACTGGGGCCAACGTCCTGACTTTC. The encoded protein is CASSFVTTGANVLTF.